Below, 27 T cell receptor beta chains from the same sample are listed, as sequenced in a study of CD8 T cells in Susac syndrome (dated by TCRdb to about 2019). The library was built by means of the immunoSEQ multiplex PCR assay. RNA was extracted using the RNeasy kit, and about 0.45 to 1 microgram was reverse transcribed with random hexamers. The public reads were run again by TCRdb, first through fastp at Q25 and then through MiXCR, and only productive beta chains were kept. Rows are unified per CDR3 protein, each entry keeping the most common DNA and genes. Within this sample are approximately 300,000 distinct CDR3 sequences, with approximately 85% of them counted one time only. The top ten clonotypes cover around 0.2% of the sample. Sequencing was carried out using CD8+ T cells from PBMCs. The receptors shown here come from a human donor with multiple sclerosis.

The chain uses TRBV15 and TRBJ1-5; D ambiguous. Germline V gene data show CDR1 as LNHNV and CDR2 as YYDKDF (reference sequence). V was cut by 1 base and J by 4 bases, with 5 bases left in between. The CDR3 contains 13 residues. CDR3 sequence reads: CATSRVGNQPQHF. For the CDR3, the DNA is TGTGCCACCAGCAGAGTAGGGAATCAGCCCCAGCATTTT.

This clonotype was recorded once. The CDR3 is CASSLSSGFYEQYF. CDR3 coding DNA: TGTGCCAGCAGTTTATCATCAGGCTTTTACGAGCAGTACTTC. V usage is TRBV27 and J usage is TRBJ2-7, with D unclear. CDR1 and CDR2 from the germline V gene are MNHEY and SMNVEV (reference sequence). There are 14 residues in the CDR3. Between the trimmed V and J ends, which lost 0 bases and 4 bases, there was a span of 10 bases.

In this sample, this clonotype turned up a few times. The chain has TRBV5-4 and TRBJ2-1; no definite D call. Germline CDR1 is SGHNT and CDR2 is YYREEE (reference sequence). V lost 2 bases, J lost 10 bases, and 7 bases lay in between. This CDR3 has 11 amino acids. CDR3 region: CASSFQEEQFF. DNA for the CDR3: TGTGCCAGCAGCTTTCAGGAGGAGCAGTTCTTC.

The chain combines TRBV30 with TRBJ1-5; no clear D. The CDR3 spans 12 residues. Germline V lookup: CDR1 GTSNPN, CDR2 SVGIG (reference sequence). The V and J ends lost 3 bases and 5 bases respectively, with 8 bases between them. CDR3 DNA sequence: TGTGCCTGGAGCGACCCTTATCAGCCCCAGCATTTT. Protein: CAWSDPYQPQHF.

The V and J genes are TRBV3-1 and TRBJ1-5, with a tentative D call TRBD1 (5 bases). V dropped 0 bases and J dropped 0 bases, with 21 bases sitting between them. This CDR3 contains 20 residues. Germline-derived CDR1 and CDR2 are LGHDT and YNNKEL (reference sequence). CDR3 sequence (DNA): TGTGCCAGCAGCCAAGATCGTAACGGGGACTCCCGGGTTAGCAATCAGCCCCAGCATTTT. It yields the protein CASSQDRNGDSRVSNQPQHF.

The chain has TRBV4-1 and TRBJ2-7; 10 bases line up with TRBD1. CDR3 size: 18 residues. CDR1 is MGHRA, CDR2 YSYEKL, per germline. Losses at the gene ends were 3 bases for V and 2 bases for J; bases not matched to a gene: 13. CDR3: CASSQRGQGISGAYEQYF. The CDR3 DNA sequence: TGCGCCAGCAGCCAGCGGGGACAGGGGATCAGTGGGGCCTACGAGCAGTACTTC.

This clonotype was observed a single time. The rearrangement joins TRBV7-2 to TRBJ2-1; D unclear. The CDR3 has 13 residues. Trimming shortened V by 7 bases and J by 5 bases, and 12 bases separated the two germline ends. Germline V gives CDR1 SGHTA, CDR2 FQGNSA. CDR3 sequence: CASKYLEHNEQFF. The DNA for the CDR3 is TGTGCCAGCAAATATCTAGAACACAATGAGCAGTTCTTC.

This clonotype was seen just once. The chain carries TRBV6-1 and TRBJ1-1; D not resolved. Looked up from germline, CDR1 is MNHNS and CDR2 is SASEGT. CDR3 length equals 13 residues. The V end lost 8 bases, the J end lost 0 bases, and 10 bases lay between the germline ends. In DNA, the CDR3 is TGTGCCAGCCAGACCGGCATGAACACTGAAGCTTTCTTT. It is translated as CASQTGMNTEAFF.

J is TRBJ2-3 and V is TRBV19; 15 nucleotides agree with TRBD2. This CDR3 is 17 amino acids long. Germline-derived CDR1 and CDR2 are LNHDA and SQIVND (reference sequence). The junction had 12 bases not matched to a gene; V was cut back by 8 bases and J by 6 bases. The CDR3 region is CASSLGLAGGPADTQYF. The DNA of the CDR3 is TGTGCCAGTTCCCTTGGACTAGCGGGAGGGCCAGCCGATACGCAGTATTTT. The full variable domain, with the rest looked up from reference TRBV19 and TRBJ2-3, is DGGITQSPKYLFRKEGQNVTLSCEQNLNHDAMYWYRQDPGQGLRLIYYSQIVNDFQKGDIAEGYSVSREKKESFPLTVTSAQKNPTAFYLCASSLGLAGGPADTQYFGPGTRLTVL.

This clonotype was observed once. V is TRBV25-1 and J is TRBJ2-2, with 11 bases identical to TRBD2. The CDR3 runs 17 residues. Germline assignment: CDR1 MGHDK and CDR2 SYGVNS. V trimming: 7 bases; J trimming: 1 base; junction bases outside the gene matches: 8. CDR3 DNA sequence: TGTGCCAGCACCCCCTTGGGACTAGCGGAGAACACCGGGGAGCTGTTTTTT. It translates to CASTPLGLAENTGELFF.

The rearrangement joins TRBV7-2 to TRBJ1-1, with D hard to call. Looked up from germline, CDR1 is SGHTA and CDR2 is FQGNSA. The ends were cut back, 5 bases at V and 11 bases at J, with 15 bases in the middle. CDR3 length: 12 amino acids. The CDR3 region is CASSPVRAEAFF. The CDR3 region has the DNA TGTGCCAGCAGCCCGGTGCGCGCCGAGGCTTTCTTT.

The V gene is TRBV25-1, the J gene TRBJ2-3, with a tentative D call TRBD2 (5 bases). Germline CDR1 reads MGHDK; CDR2 reads SYGVNS. Trimming shortened V by 4 bases and J by 2 bases, and 16 bases separated the two germline ends. The CDR3 consists of 16 residues. The CDR3 sequence is CASSGNTPGDTDTQYF. The DNA for the CDR3 is TGTGCCAGCAGTGGGAACACCCCCGGGGACACAGATACGCAGTATTTT.

The rearrangement uses TRBV19 and TRBJ1-1; D is undetermined. Looked up from germline, CDR1 is LNHDA and CDR2 is SQIVND (reference sequence). CDR3 length equals 14 residues. Trimming took 5 bases from V and 0 from J, leaving 10 bases between them. Here the CDR3 reads CASSLWAMNTEAFF. CDR3 in DNA: TGTGCCAGTAGTCTCTGGGCGATGAACACTGAAGCTTTCTTT.

The rearrangement links TRBV30 to TRBJ2-1; TRBD2 matches at 9 bases. CDR3 size: 12 residues. The V and J ends lost 3 bases and 12 bases, in that order; junction bases with no gene match: 6. Germline V lookup: CDR1 GTSNPN, CDR2 SVGIG (reference sequence). CDR3 sequence reads: CAWSYTTSGQFF. The CDR3 bases are TGTGCCTGGAGCTATACGACTAGCGGGCAGTTCTTC.

CDR3 in amino acids: CASSLVETTSNYGYTF. The DNA for the CDR3 is TGTGCCAGCAGTTTAGTCGAGACAACCTCGAACTATGGCTACACCTTC. The V gene is TRBV12-3 or TRBV12-4, the J gene TRBJ1-2; no definite D call. V was pared by 1 base and J by 2 bases, with 14 bases between. This CDR3 spans 16 amino acids.

This sequence joins TRBV6-5 and TRBJ1-4; no firm D call. In germline, CDR1 is MNHEY, CDR2 SVGAGI. Deletions cut 0 bases from V and 7 bases from J, with 9 bases between. The CDR3 covers 14 residues. The CDR3 DNA is TGTGCCAGCAGTTACTCGATCATCAGTGAAAAACTGTTTTTT. This sequence encodes CASSYSIISEKLFF.

J is TRBJ1-5 and V is TRBV6-1; D is uncertain. The CDR3 is made up of 12 amino acids. V was pared by 6 bases and J by 7 bases, with 10 bases between. From germline, CDR1 is MNHNS and CDR2 SASEGT. The CDR3 loop reads CASSDRGQPQHF. CDR3 in DNA: TGTGCCAGCAGCGATCGAGGCCAGCCCCAGCATTTT.

V and J are TRBV3-1 and TRBJ2-5; 9 positions agree with TRBD2. Trimming took 4 bases from V and 6 from J; bases not matched to a gene: 6. Germline lookup yields CDR1 LGHDT and CDR2 YNNKEL (reference sequence). This CDR3 has 14 amino acids. CDR3 in amino acids: CASSPVSGSKTQYF. In nucleotides, the CDR3 is TGTGCCAGCAGCCCCGTTAGCGGGAGTAAGACCCAGTACTTC.

J is TRBJ2-6 and V is TRBV29-1; perhaps TRBD1 as D (6 bases). Trimming took 4 bases from V and 2 from J, leaving 21 bases between them. The CDR3 runs to 18 residues. CDR1 SQVTM and CDR2 ANQGSEA come from the germline V gene. The chain's CDR3 is CSVAWIDRHAPGANVLTF. DNA of the CDR3: TGCAGCGTTGCCTGGATAGACAGGCATGCCCCTGGGGCCAACGTCCTGACTTTC.

This sequence joins TRBV13 and TRBJ1-1; TRBD1 might be the D (6 bases). Germline assignment: CDR1 PRHDT and CDR2 FYEKMQ (reference sequence). V was clipped by 4 bases and J by 6 bases, with 18 bases between them. This CDR3 has 15 amino acids. CDR3 DNA sequence: TGTGCCAGCAGCTATGCCCAGGGGCGGGGGCCTGAAGCTTTCTTT. It is translated as CASSYAQGRGPEAFF.

The chain couples TRBV19 to TRBJ1-3; no firm D call. The germline gives CDR1 LNHDA, CDR2 SQIVND (reference sequence). This CDR3 is 12 amino acids long. V lost 1 base and J lost 8, with 6 bases in between. The CDR3 DNA follows: TGTGCCAGTAGTATAGCAGCGGACACCATATATTTT. It encodes CASSIAADTIYF.

The chain links TRBV6-5 to TRBJ1-2; a weak D match, TRBD1 (6 bases). The CDR3 is 15 amino acids. Germline V gives CDR1 MNHEY, CDR2 SVGAGI. The V end lost 0 bases, the J end lost 8 bases, and 16 bases lay between the germline ends. In DNA form, the CDR3 reads TGTGCCAGCAGTTACTCAGGCGGGGGCGCAAAGGGCTACACCTTC. Translated: CASSYSGGGAKGYTF.

This chain joins TRBV27 and TRBJ2-7, with TRBD2 matching over 7 bases. From germline, CDR1 is MNHEY and CDR2 SMNVEV (reference sequence). The CDR3 length is 15 residues. The J segment lost 0 bases and the V segment lost 2 bases, leaving 4 bases of the junction unmatched. CDR3 nucleotide sequence: TGTGCCAGCAGTTTAGCGGGGGAACCCTCCTACGAGCAGTACTTC. Translation gives CASSLAGEPSYEQYF.

The chain uses TRBV4-3 and TRBJ1-5; TRBD1 aligns across 10 bases. J lost 3 bases, V lost 0 bases, and 2 bases had no gene match. Germline CDR1 is LGHNA and CDR2 is YSLEER. The CDR3 spans 16 residues. CDR3 nucleotide sequence: TGCGCCAGCAGCCAAGATGGGACAGGGGTCAATCAGCCCCAGCATTTT. Translated, it gives CASSQDGTGVNQPQHF.

The chain couples TRBV2 to TRBJ2-7; 9 bases agree with TRBD2. The CDR3 extends over 15 amino acids. CDR1 and CDR2 (germline): SNHLY, FYNNEI. The ends lost 5 bases at V and 2 bases at J; junction bases unmatched: 7. The CDR3 nucleotides read TGTGCCAGCAGTTCCCCTAGCGGGAACCCCTACGAGCAGTACTTC. Translating it yields CASSSPSGNPYEQYF.

The J gene is TRBJ2-1, the V gene TRBV6-4; possible D gene TRBD2, 6 bases. The germline CDR1 and CDR2 sequences are MRHNA and SNTAGT. Between the trimmed V and J ends, which lost 3 bases and 4 bases, there was a span of 13 bases. CDR3 length: 15 amino acids. The CDR3: CASSEGEATYNEQFF. CDR3 nucleotides: TGTGCCAGCAGTGAGGGGGAGGCCACTTACAATGAGCAGTTCTTC.

The CDR3 DNA reads as TGTGCCAGCAGCCCAGGGGGTGGCGGGAACTTCTACAATGAGCAGTTCTTC. Translating it yields CASSPGGGGNFYNEQFF. This chain joins TRBV7-9 and TRBJ2-1, with D perhaps matching TRBD1 (7 bases). Per germline, CDR1 SEHNR and CDR2 FQNEAQ (reference sequence). V lost 5 bases, J lost 3 bases, and 20 bases lay in between. There are 17 residues in the CDR3.